The 10 T cell receptor beta chains listed next were all sequenced from one sample in a study of OX40 agonist ivuxolimab in advanced cancers. Profiling relied on immunoSEQ multiplex PCR, and the TCRdb table lists in-frame clones only, not all of them. The table shows about 150,000 clones, with 85% to 95% occurring only once. Sequences were derived from CD4+ or CD8+ T cells sorted from blood, sampled in a trial of the OX40 agonist ivuxolimab. The receptors stem from an adult with an advanced solid tumor such as melanoma, head and neck, liver or kidney cancer.

To note about this clone: One end of the junction varies from germline; a read error may be responsible. The chain links TRBV5-1 to TRBJ1-1; 7 bases match TRBD1. The CDR3 is 15 amino acids. Germline V CDR1 and CDR2: SGHRS, YFSETQ. CDR3 region: CASSPRQGLNTEAFF. CDR3 bases: TGTGCCAGCAGCCCGAGACAGGGCCTGAACACTGAAGCTTTCTTT.

The V and J genes are TRBV10-3 and TRBJ1-2, with D maybe TRBD1 (6 bases). Trimming removed 8 bases at V and 3 bases at J, with 19 bases between. Germline CDR1 and CDR2: ENHRY and SYGVKD. The CDR3 consists of 15 residues. In DNA form, the CDR3 reads TGTGCCATCCCACTAGACCCGGCAGGGGACTATGGCTACACCTTC. It specifies CAIPLDPAGDYGYTF.

The chain joins TRBV21-1 to TRBJ1-3; the D call in the table, TRBD1, was not verified against the DNA. TRBV21-1 is a documented pseudogene. This CDR3 has 17 residues. The CDR3 region is CASSKARDRVRGNTIYF. CDR3 nucleotides: TGTGCCAGCAGCAAAGCGCGGGACAGGGTTCGAGGAAACACCATATATTTT.

In its sample, this clone was seen once. One end of the junction varies from germline; a read error may be responsible. DNA for the CDR3: TGTGCCAACAGCCGCGGGGCAGGAAACTCTGGAAACACCATATATTTT. It translates to CANSRGAGNSGNTIYF. This chain uses TRBV5-4 with TRBJ1-3; a weak D match, TRBD1 (5 bases). Germline V CDR1 and CDR2: SGHNT, YYREEE (reference sequence). This CDR3 region has 16 residues.

The V gene is TRBV2, the J gene TRBJ2-3; a weak D match, TRBD2 (6 bases). The CDR3 runs 14 residues. Per the germline V gene, CDR1 is SNHLY and CDR2 is FYNNEI. V was pared by 7 bases and J by 6 bases, with 17 bases between. The CDR3 loop reads CASMSGRAIDTQYF. In DNA form, the CDR3 reads TGTGCCAGCATGAGCGGGCGGGCCATCGATACGCAGTATTTT.

The chain uses TRBV7-2 and TRBJ1-1, with D unresolved. Germline CDR1 and CDR2: SGHTA and FQGNSA. The length of the CDR3 is 15 residues. V lost 3 bases and J lost 2, with 13 bases in between. DNA for the CDR3: TGTGCCAGCAGCTTGGTTCAGCGGGGTAACACTGAAGCTTTCTTT. This codes for CASSLVQRGNTEAFF.

The chain is built from TRBV27 and TRBJ2-7, with D possibly being TRBD1 (5 bases). Germline CDR1 reads MNHEY; CDR2 reads SMNVEV (reference sequence). The CDR3 totals 18 residues. Trimming removed 5 bases from V and 1 base from J, with 24 bases in between. CDR3 sequence (DNA): TGTGCCAGCAGTCCCCGTAAGGTTAGTGGGGCAGGGTCCTACGAGCAGTACTTC. This translates into CASSPRKVSGAGSYEQYF.

This clone was observed a single time. The chain links TRBV19 to TRBJ2-7; D ambiguous. V lost 5 bases to trimming and J lost 4 bases, with 12 bases between them. The CDR3 is made up of 13 amino acids. Per germline, CDR1 LNHDA and CDR2 SQIVND (reference sequence). The CDR3 sequence: CASSDQQRYEQYF. In nucleotides, the CDR3 is TGTGCCAGTAGTGATCAACAGCGTTACGAGCAGTACTTC.

The genes are TRBV10-3 and TRBJ1-1, with 10 positions matching TRBD1. With V trimmed by 4 bases and J by 4 bases, 0 bases remained unmatched. Germline assignment: CDR1 ENHRY and CDR2 SYGVKD. This CDR3 is 13 amino acids long. CDR3 DNA: TGTGCCATCAGTGGGACAGGGGGCACTGAAGCTTTCTTT. This gives the protein CAISGTGGTEAFF.

The rearrangement joins TRBV6-5 to TRBJ2-7, with a weak D call TRBD1 (6 bases). The ends were cut back, 6 bases at V and 6 bases at J, with 18 bases in the middle. Germline lookup yields CDR1 MNHEY and CDR2 SVGAGI. The CDR3 is 14 amino acids. The chain's CDR3 is CASRPRTVSLEQYF. CDR3 DNA: TGTGCCAGCAGGCCCCGGACAGTTTCCCTCGAGCAGTACTTC.